Below are 19 T cell receptor beta chains sequenced from a single sample in a study of vaccination effects on CD4 cells after COVID-19 (dated by TCRdb to 2022 to 2024). Their target antigens are unknown. The receptor library was made with the immunoSEQ multiplex PCR assay. The immuneACCESS repertoire file appears here via TCRdb, limited to in-frame rearrangements. These files lack a portion of the clones; in checked studies, under half of the deficit traces to unresolved V genes, and the cause of the others is not known. The sample table holds 30,000 or so clones, of which roughly 80% were seen once. The ten largest make up roughly 10% of the sample. To identify antigen-specific CD4+ T cell clonotypes by their expansion, the ViraFEST assay first stimulated PBMC with viral peptide pools and then applied TCR sequencing. After less than eleven days of culture, CD4+ T cells were isolated with the EasySep CD4+ T cell isolation kit. Participants received two doses of either the BNT162b2 or the mRNA-1273 mRNA SARS-CoV-2 vaccine.

Here the sequenced sample was CD4+ T cells from PBMCs cultured with HCoV-NL63 spike peptides, taken after COVID-19 vaccination. The cell subset or site tag for this specimen amounts to: HCoV-NL63 spike overlapping peptide pool stimulation. These receptors were taken from a human donor who received a COVID-19 vaccine.

The chain links TRBV29-1 to TRBJ2-7; perhaps D is TRBD1 or TRBD2 (5 bases each). The CDR3 is 12 residues long. Trimming took 7 bases from V and 5 from J, leaving 15 bases between them. The germline gives CDR1 SQVTM, CDR2 ANQGSEA. The CDR3 loop is CSGGGQGHEQYF. In DNA form, the CDR3 reads TGCAGCGGAGGCGGGCAGGGCCACGAGCAGTACTTC.

The V gene is TRBV3-1 (or the pseudogene TRBV3-2), the J gene TRBJ1-5; D gene ambiguous. Germline CDR1 and CDR2: LGHDT and YNNKEL (reference sequence). V was pared by 1 base and J by 6 bases, with 4 bases between. This CDR3 comprises 12 residues. CDR3 DNA: TGTGCCAGCAGCCAAGCCGCTCAGCCCCAGCATTTT. It translates to CASSQAAQPQHF.

J is TRBJ2-3 and V is TRBV5-1, with D perhaps being TRBD1 or TRBD2 (6 bases each). This CDR3 is built from 15 residues. The V gene lost 1 base and the J gene lost 2 bases, with 11 bases spanning the gap. Per the germline V gene, CDR1 is SGHRS and CDR2 is YFSETQ. The CDR3 nucleotides are TGCGCCAGCAGCTTGAGGGGGGAGTTCACAGATACGCAGTATTTT. Translation gives CASSLRGEFTDTQYF.

The sample holds a few counts of this clone. This chain links TRBV27 with TRBJ1-6, with 7 bases lining up with TRBD1. The CDR3 loop spans 15 amino acids. J was trimmed by 4 bases and V by 5 bases; bases with no gene match: 5. The germline gives CDR1 MNHEY, CDR2 SMNVEV (reference sequence). CDR3 DNA sequence: TGTGCCAGCAGTGGGGGGGGACAGTATAATTCACCCCTCCACTTT. It encodes CASSGGGQYNSPLHF.

The chain couples TRBV11-2 to TRBJ2-1; D tentatively fits TRBD1 or TRBD2 (5 bases each). Trimming removed 7 bases at V and 9 bases at J, with 16 bases between. The CDR3 is 13 residues long. CDR1 is SGHAT and CDR2 is FQNNGV in the germline V gene. CDR3: CASTSARDPEQFF. CDR3 DNA: TGTGCCAGCACCTCAGCCCGGGACCCTGAGCAGTTCTTC.

The chain combines TRBV19 with TRBJ2-1; TRBD2 might be the D (5 bases). CDR3 length equals 17 residues. CDR1 and CDR2 from the germline V gene are LNHDA and SQIVND (reference sequence). Trimming took off 3 bases at V and 3 bases at J, with 18 bases between the two ends. The CDR3 loop reads CASSMSNMRVNYNEQFF. DNA for the CDR3: TGTGCCAGTAGTATGTCCAATATGCGGGTGAACTACAATGAGCAGTTCTTC.

The chain couples TRBV6-5 to TRBJ2-2; D call uncertain. Deletions cut 6 bases from V and 3 bases from J, with 5 bases between. The CDR3 extends over 12 amino acids. Germline loops: CDR1 MNHEY, CDR2 SVGAGI. The CDR3 loop reads CASSSYTGELFF. The CDR3 bases are TGTGCCAGCAGCTCATACACCGGGGAGCTGTTTTTT.

V gene TRBV4-1 combines with J gene TRBJ2-3; 8 nucleotides agree with TRBD1. This CDR3 comprises 15 residues. Germline-derived CDR1 and CDR2 are MGHRA and YSYEKL. The junction had 6 bases not matched to a gene; V was cut back by 4 bases and J by 3 bases. The CDR3 coding sequence is TGCGCCAGCAGCCCCCTGGACAGGGAGACAGATACGCAGTATTTT. Translation: CASSPLDRETDTQYF.

The rearrangement joins TRBV5-8 to TRBJ2-5; possibly TRBD1 or TRBD2 for D (5 bases each). Trimming took 4 bases from V and 1 from J, leaving 11 bases between them. The CDR3 has 14 amino acids. CDR1 and CDR2 from the germline V gene are SGHTS and YDEGEE. CDR3 protein: CASSTGTAQETQYF. CDR3 nucleotide sequence: TGTGCCAGCAGCACGGGGACGGCCCAAGAGACCCAGTACTTC.

The chain carries TRBV29-1 and TRBJ1-2, with D unclear. The ends were cut back, 6 bases at V and 4 bases at J, with 18 bases in the middle. Germline-derived CDR1 and CDR2 are SQVTM and ANQGSEA. The CDR3 totals 14 residues. The CDR3 DNA reads as TGCAGCGTATCTAAGAATTCTGAGGCCTATGGCTACACCTTC. Amino acid sequence: CSVSKNSEAYGYTF.

The V and J genes are TRBV3-1 (or the pseudogene TRBV3-2) and TRBJ1-1, with a possible D match to TRBD1 (5 bases). Deletions cut 2 bases from V and 8 bases from J, with 12 bases between. CDR3 size: 13 residues. Per the germline V gene, CDR1 is LGHDT and CDR2 is YNNKEL (reference sequence). The CDR3 sequence is CASSQRGAPEAFF. The DNA for the CDR3 is TGTGCCAGCAGCCAACGCGGGGCCCCCGAAGCTTTCTTT.

The rearrangement uses TRBV28 and TRBJ2-7; D ambiguous. There are 16 residues in the CDR3. Germline V gene data show CDR1 as MDHEN and CDR2 as SYDVKM. V dropped 4 bases and J dropped 3 bases, with 19 bases sitting between them. CDR3 nucleotides: TGTGCCAGCAGTTCGGTTCGGATGGCGGTCGGCTACGAGCAGTACTTC. This sequence encodes CASSSVRMAVGYEQYF.

This chain connects TRBV7-8 to TRBJ1-5; TRBD1 might be the D (6 bases). The germline V gene encodes CDR1 SGHVS and CDR2 FQNEAQ. This CDR3 comprises 14 residues. Trimming cost V 4 bases and J 3 bases, with 10 bases left between them. CDR3 region: CASSSQGPNQPQHF. DNA for the CDR3: TGTGCCAGCAGCTCTCAGGGGCCCAATCAGCCCCAGCATTTT.

This chain connects TRBV30 to TRBJ1-2; D perhaps matches TRBD1 (6 bases). CDR1 and CDR2 from the germline V gene are GTSNPN and SVGIG (reference sequence). This CDR3 region has 13 residues. Trimming stripped 4 bases from V and 13 bases from J, with 22 bases between. The CDR3 loop is CAWKDRDTVVCTF. CDR3 DNA sequence: TGTGCCTGGAAGGACCGGGACACGGTTGTTTGCACCTTC.

The chain combines TRBV27 with TRBJ1-6; TRBD1 matches at 11 bases. The junction had 3 bases not matched to a gene; V was cut back by 7 bases and J by 7 bases. This CDR3 contains 14 residues. CDR1 and CDR2 from the germline V gene are MNHEY and SMNVEV (reference sequence). DNA for the CDR3: TGTGCCAGCACCGGACAGGGGGCAAATTCACCCCTCCACTTT. Its protein is CASTGQGANSPLHF.

In this sample, this clone turned up a few times. The gene calls are TRBV12-5 and TRBJ2-7; maybe TRBD1 (6 bases). Germline V gene data show CDR1 as LGHNT and CDR2 as FRNRAP. CDR3 length equals 16 residues. V gave up 3 bases and J gave up 7 bases, with 22 bases separating them. CDR3 in DNA: TGTGCTAGTGGTTTTCTTGCTCCCGGGACAAAGGGAGAGCAGTACTTC. This translates into CASGFLAPGTKGEQYF.

The chain employs TRBV11-2 and TRBJ2-7, with 7 bases that match TRBD2. Germline V lookup: CDR1 SGHAT, CDR2 FQNNGV. The CDR3 is made up of 15 amino acids. V lost 2 bases, J lost 5 bases, and 9 bases stayed unmatched. The CDR3 here is CASSLFQLGGHEQYF. CDR3 coding DNA: TGTGCCAGCAGCTTATTCCAGCTGGGAGGGCACGAGCAGTACTTC. The whole variable domain, filled in from reference TRBV11-2 and TRBJ2-7, reads EAGVAQSPRYKIIEKRQSVAFWCNPISGHATLYWYQQILGQGPKLLIQFQNNGVVDDSQLPKDRFSAERLKGVDSTLKIQPAKLEDSAVYLCASSLFQLGGHEQYFGPGTRLTVT.

The V gene is TRBV2, the J gene TRBJ2-2; maybe TRBD2 (5 bases). CDR1 is SNHLY and CDR2 is FYNNEI in the germline V gene. Trimming removed 6 bases at V and 8 bases at J, with 16 bases between. This CDR3 contains 14 residues. CDR3 sequence (DNA): TGTGCCAGCAGACAATATGTCCCGGGGGGGGAGCTGTTTTTT. This encodes CASRQYVPGGELFF.

This sequence joins TRBV6-5 and TRBJ2-2; 12 nucleotides match TRBD2. V lost 2 bases and J lost 5; bases outside the gene matches: 3. The CDR3 is 16 amino acids. The germline CDR1 and CDR2 sequences are MNHEY and SVGAGI. The CDR3 DNA follows: TGTGCCAGCAGTTACCTAGCGGGGGGGCCTACCGGGGAGCTGTTTTTT. Translated: CASSYLAGGPTGELFF.